This T cell receptor beta chain was sequenced for a study of CD8 T cells in ankylosing spondylitis. Study findings and constraints: Reports of some motif variants in reactive arthritis synovial fluid and blood predate this one. Typical of ankylosing spondylitis blood, it appeared, was a TCR beta motif of roughly eight highly homologous variants.

Germline CDR1 reads DFQATT; CDR2 reads SNEGSKA (reference sequence). V lost 2 bases, J lost 2 bases, and 13 bases lay in between. The CDR3 contains 15 residues. A single record per CDR3 protein comes from TCRdb applying MiXCR to the 5' RACE reads. The data hold around 770,000 distinct CDR3 sequences, with about an eighth observed a single time. This clonotype was observed a few times. Its antigen is unknown. This TCR came from a male donor with ankylosing spondylitis. The chain recombines TRBV20-1 with TRBJ2-1; D is ambiguous. The sample consisted of blood, either unsorted or a sorted T cell fraction (not recorded which). CDR3 in amino acids: CSARSAAAPYNEQFF. In nucleotides, the CDR3 is TGCAGTGCTAGATCCGCTGCGGCCCCCTACAATGAGCAGTTCTTC.